The 5 T cell receptor beta chains below were found in one sample sequenced in a study of CD8+ T cells in alopecia areata. The authors extracted RNA and reverse transcribed it into cDNA as the sequencing template. Some clones are missing from TCRdb's copy, which holds only in-frame ones; the method was immunoSEQ multiplex PCR. This table holds about 180,000 clones, less than 75% found once. The specimen was CD8+ T cells sorted from blood, collected at week 0. The receptors shown here come from a human donor with alopecia areata.

This clone showed up just a few times. CDR3 sequence: CASSQDTNTIYF. The CDR3 DNA follows: TGTGCCAGCAGCCAAGACACCAACACCATATATTTT. This chain connects TRBV4-2 to TRBJ1-3, with D unclear. Germline V CDR1 and CDR2: LGHNA, YNFKEQ. There are 12 residues in the CDR3. The V end was cut by 0 bases, the J end by 7 bases, with 4 bases between.

This chain uses TRBV7-9 with TRBJ1-2, with D maybe TRBD1 (5 bases). This CDR3 region has 17 residues. The V and J ends lost 4 bases and 4 bases respectively, with 22 bases between them. Germline V gives CDR1 SEHNR, CDR2 FQNEAQ (reference sequence). CDR3 in amino acids: CASSSGDGSQEGYGYTF. CDR3 bases: TGTGCCAGCAGCTCCGGGGACGGCTCGCAGGAGGGCTATGGCTACACCTTC.

This clone has a handful of counts. This chain uses TRBV28 with TRBJ1-4; D remains ambiguous. The CDR3 totals 19 residues. Per the germline V gene, CDR1 is MDHEN and CDR2 is SYDVKM. V lost 3 bases and J 1 base, leaving 21 bases between the germline ends. In DNA form, the CDR3 reads TGTGCCAGCAGTTTCTTTCCGGGCCCCGGACCGGTAACTAATGAAAAACTGTTTTTT. Protein sequence: CASSFFPGPGPVTNEKLFF.

The genes are TRBV29-1 and TRBJ2-1; perhaps D is TRBD1 or TRBD2 (6 bases each). From germline, CDR1 is SQVTM and CDR2 ANQGSEA. The CDR3 loop spans 12 amino acids. Trimming took off 3 bases at V and 9 bases at J, with 12 bases between the two ends. The CDR3 spells CSVDRRGSEQFF. As DNA, the CDR3 is TGCAGCGTTGATAGGAGGGGGAGTGAGCAGTTCTTC.

V gene TRBV29-1 combines with J gene TRBJ2-3, with 7 bases aligning to TRBD1. CDR1 is SQVTM and CDR2 is ANQGSEA in the germline V gene. V lost 5 bases, J lost 6 bases, and 8 bases stayed unmatched. CDR3 length: 13 residues. CDR3 in DNA: TGCAGCGTTACGGGACAGTTCTTGGATACGCAGTATTTT. This gives the protein CSVTGQFLDTQYF.